Below, 30 T cell receptor beta chains from the same sample are listed, as sequenced in a study of cytomegalovirus exposure and HLA in healthy donors. PCR employed 60 Vbeta and 13 Jbeta primers. TCRdb's table, derived via immunoSEQ multiplex PCR, lists solely in-frame clones and lacks some. The top ten hold approximately 2.7% of the sample, which has 50,000 to 60,000 clones, about three quarters seen once. Input material: PBMCs. These receptors were obtained from a man younger than 30 in good health and CMV-seronegative.

This chain links TRBV4-3 with TRBJ2-4, with TRBD1 identical over 8 bases. V lost 0 bases, J lost 1 base, and 5 bases stayed unmatched. This CDR3 comprises 17 residues. Germline V gene sequence: CDR1 LGHNA, CDR2 YSLEER. The CDR3 nucleotides are TGCGCCAGCAGCCAAGATTGGCAGGGGGCGGCCAAAAACATTCAGTACTTC. Its translation: CASSQDWQGAAKNIQYF.

This clone has only one observation. The rearrangement links TRBV6-5 to TRBJ2-5; possibly TRBD1 for D (5 bases). The V end was cut by 7 bases, the J end by 8 bases, with 23 bases between. CDR1 MNHEY and CDR2 SVGAGI come from the germline V gene. The CDR3 runs to 15 residues. This chain's CDR3 is CASTKDTYSLRTQYF. CDR3 sequence (DNA): TGTGCCAGCACCAAGGACACCTATTCCCTGAGAACCCAGTACTTC.

This clone came up a few times. The chain carries TRBV5-6 and TRBJ1-5; TRBD1 matches 7 bases. Germline V gene lookup returns CDR1 SGHDT and CDR2 YYEEEE. The V gene end was trimmed by 2 bases and the J gene end by 2 bases; junction bases not matched to a gene: 7. The CDR3 has 16 amino acids. Here the CDR3 reads CASSFATGTGNQPQHF. The CDR3 nucleotides are TGTGCCAGCAGCTTCGCCACCGGGACAGGCAATCAGCCCCAGCATTTT.

Here the CDR3 DNA reads TGTGCCAGCAGCGACGCGGGTTTAAAAGATGAAAAACTGTTTTTT. Its translation: CASSDAGLKDEKLFF. The V call is TRBV9, the J call TRBJ1-4, with D unclear. Germline lookup yields CDR1 SGDLS and CDR2 YYNGEE. The CDR3 totals 15 residues. V was trimmed by 3 bases and J by 6 bases, leaving 15 bases between them.

This chain joins TRBV6-5 and TRBJ2-4; D uncertain. Trimming cost V 2 bases and J 1 base, with 6 bases left between them. This CDR3 has 14 amino acids. Germline V lookup: CDR1 MNHEY, CDR2 SVGAGI. The CDR3 is CASSYGQAKNIQYF. The CDR3 DNA reads as TGTGCCAGCAGTTACGGTCAGGCCAAAAACATTCAGTACTTC.

The DNA of the CDR3 is TGTGCCAGCAGCTTAGGGCCAAGCTCGGGTCAGCCCCAGCATTTT. It yields the protein CASSLGPSSGQPQHF. This sequence joins TRBV13 and TRBJ1-5; D gene unclear. The CDR3 is 15 residues long. V gave up 0 bases and J gave up 6 bases, with 12 bases separating them. In germline, CDR1 is PRHDT, CDR2 FYEKMQ (reference sequence).

The DNA of the CDR3 is TGCGCCAGCAGCATAGCTCTACCTTCCGATACGCAGTATTTT. It translates to CASSIALPSDTQYF. The chain has TRBV5-1 and TRBJ2-3; D is ambiguous. This CDR3 has 14 residues. Germline values: CDR1 SGHRS, CDR2 YFSETQ. V gave up 4 bases and J gave up 6 bases, with 15 bases separating them.

The V and J genes are TRBV11-1 and TRBJ2-3; D might be TRBD1 (7 bases). V lost 1 base to trimming and J lost 3 bases, with 11 bases between them. Germline V lookup: CDR1 SGHAT, CDR2 FQDESV (reference sequence). This CDR3 region has 15 residues. The CDR3 DNA reads as TGTGCCAGCAGCTTAGACAGGGGAGGAACAGATACGCAGTATTTT. It codes for CASSLDRGGTDTQYF.

The chain recombines TRBV29-1 with TRBJ1-1; D not certain. The germline V gene encodes CDR1 SQVTM and CDR2 ANQGSEA. The V end was cut by 6 bases, the J end by 0 bases, with 20 bases between. CDR3 length: 16 amino acids. DNA of the CDR3: TGCAGCGTACATAAGATAACAGATTGGATGAACACTGAAGCTTTCTTT. It encodes CSVHKITDWMNTEAFF.

In its sample, this clone was seen a few times. This sequence joins TRBV6-5 and TRBJ1-2; TRBD1 matches 9 bases. V gave up 8 bases and J gave up 5 bases; unmatched junction bases: 9. The CDR3 covers 14 residues. The germline V gene has CDR1 MNHEY and CDR2 SVGAGI. The CDR3 protein is CASGSWDRVYGYTF. CDR3 bases: TGTGCCAGCGGGAGCTGGGACAGGGTATATGGCTACACCTTC.

This chain joins TRBV5-6 and TRBJ1-2; D is ambiguous. This CDR3 spans 13 amino acids. Germline V gene sequence: CDR1 SGHDT, CDR2 YYEEEE. Trimming took 7 bases from V and 5 from J, leaving 15 bases between them. The CDR3 DNA sequence: TGTGCCAGCCATTTCGGGGTAGGATATGGCTACACCTTC. Its translation is CASHFGVGYGYTF.

This sequence joins TRBV7-8 and TRBJ1-4, with 12 bases matching TRBD1. Germline assignment: CDR1 SGHVS and CDR2 FQNEAQ. V was clipped by 0 bases and J by 8 bases; unmatched bases: 1. The CDR3 is 15 residues long. The CDR3 bases are TGTGCCAGCAGCTTAGCCGGGACAGGGGGCGAAAAACTGTTTTTT. This translates into CASSLAGTGGEKLFF. The entire variable domain, with the rest obtained from reference TRBV7-8 and TRBJ1-4, is as follows: GAGVSQSPRYKVAKRGQDVALRCDPISGHVSLFWYQQALGQGPEFLTYFQNEAQLDKSGLPSDRFFAERPEGSVSTLKIQRTQQEDSAVYLCASSLAGTGGEKLFFGSGTQLSVL.

CDR3 protein: CASSLYGAGGRETQYF. The CDR3 region has the DNA TGCGCCAGCAGCCTTTACGGAGCGGGAGGGCGAGAGACCCAGTACTTC. The chain carries TRBV4-1 and TRBJ2-5; TRBD2 matches 10 bases. The V gene's germline CDR1 is MGHRA and CDR2 YSYEKL. This CDR3 has 16 amino acids. Trimming cost V 4 bases and J 4 bases; bases outside gene matches: 9.

The chain uses TRBV5-4 and TRBJ2-4; 13 positions match TRBD2. The CDR3 sequence is 15 residues long. In germline, CDR1 is SGHNT, CDR2 YYREEE (reference sequence). J gave up 7 bases and V 2 bases, and 3 bases lay outside the gene matches. The CDR3 bases are TGTGCCAGCAGCTTCGAGACTAGCGGGAGGAACATTCAGTACTTC. Translating gives CASSFETSGRNIQYF.

This clone showed up just a few times. This sequence joins TRBV6-5 and TRBJ1-4, with TRBD1 matching over 8 bases. CDR3 length: 14 residues. Trimming at V came to 5 bases and at J to 5 bases, leaving 4 bases not matched to a gene. From germline, CDR1 is MNHEY and CDR2 SVGAGI. The CDR3 sequence: CASSDRGLNEKLFF. The CDR3, as DNA: TGTGCCAGCAGTGACAGGGGACTAAATGAAAAACTGTTTTTT.

The chain has TRBV6-5 and TRBJ2-2; the D gene is possibly TRBD1 (6 bases). The germline V gene encodes CDR1 MNHEY and CDR2 SVGAGI. Trimming cost V 5 bases and J 2 bases, with 9 bases left between them. This CDR3 region has 14 residues. Here the CDR3 reads CASSKQGNTGELFF. The CDR3 DNA is TGTGCCAGCAGTAAACAGGGTAACACCGGGGAGCTGTTTTTT.

The chain links TRBV11-2 to TRBJ2-7; D not certain. The CDR3 length is 12 residues. Deletions cut 6 bases from V and 4 bases from J, with 10 bases between. Germline V gene data show CDR1 as SGHAT and CDR2 as FQNNGV. CDR3 amino acids: CASRLRSYEQYF. CDR3 nucleotide sequence: TGTGCCAGCAGACTTCGGAGTTACGAGCAGTACTTC.

The J gene is TRBJ2-5, the V gene TRBV7-2; 7 bases are shared with TRBD1. V trimming: 1 base; J trimming: 5 bases; junction bases outside the gene matches: 13. CDR3 length: 17 amino acids. Germline values: CDR1 SGHTA, CDR2 FQGNSA. CDR3 sequence (DNA): TGTGCCAGCAGCTTAGATGTTGGAGCGCTCAGGGGGGAGACCCAGTACTTC. Translated, it gives CASSLDVGALRGETQYF. Using reference TRBV7-2 and TRBJ2-5 for the parts outside the CDR3, the full variable domain is GAGVSQSPSNKVTEKGKDVELRCDPISGHTALYWYRQSLGQGLEFLIYFQGNSAPDKSGLPSDRFSAERTGGSVSTLTIQRTQQEDSAVYLCASSLDVGALRGETQYFGPGTRLLVL.

V usage is TRBV10-3 and J usage is TRBJ2-7; D is unresolved. Per germline, CDR1 ENHRY and CDR2 SYGVKD. Trimming removed 2 bases at V and 0 bases at J, with 8 bases between. The CDR3 has 14 amino acids. CDR3 DNA sequence: TGTGCCATCAGTGAGATCGGCGGCTCCTACGAGCAGTACTTC. Translated, it gives CAISEIGGSYEQYF.

This chain uses TRBV4-2 with TRBJ2-7; 9 bases are shared with TRBD2. Unmatched junction bases numbered 7, after V lost 2 bases and J lost 5 bases. Germline CDR1 is LGHNA and CDR2 is YNFKEQ. The CDR3 covers 15 residues. CDR3 DNA sequence: TGTGCCAGCAGCCAAACTAGCGGGCCTTTTGACGAGCAGTACTTC. Translating gives CASSQTSGPFDEQYF.

The chain is built from TRBV30 and TRBJ1-6, with 7 positions matching TRBD1. The CDR3 contains 15 residues. From germline, CDR1 is GTSNPN and CDR2 SVGIG (reference sequence). Trimming removed 5 bases from V and 7 bases from J; junction bases left unmatched: 11. This CDR3 reads CAWLTGRGLNSPLHF. In nucleotides, the CDR3 is TGTGCCTGGTTGACAGGGAGAGGTCTAAATTCACCCCTCCACTTT.

The table lists this clone with a few counts. The chain uses TRBV7-2 and TRBJ2-1; the D gene is possibly TRBD2 (6 bases). Trimming removed 3 bases at V and 8 bases at J, with 17 bases between. The CDR3 totals 15 residues. CDR1 is SGHTA and CDR2 is FQGNSA in the germline V gene. The CDR3 reads CASSLDGGTGDEQFF. As DNA, the CDR3 is TGTGCCAGCAGCTTGGACGGAGGGACCGGCGATGAGCAGTTCTTC.

V gene TRBV4-3 combines with J gene TRBJ1-3, with D possibly matching TRBD1 (6 bases). This CDR3 spans 15 amino acids. Germline V gives CDR1 LGHNA, CDR2 YSLEER. Trimming took 4 bases from V and 6 from J, leaving 16 bases between them. The CDR3 nucleotides are TGCGCCAGCAGCCCATCCATACAGGGAACAAACACCATATATTTT. It encodes CASSPSIQGTNTIYF.

This clone has just a few counts. In DNA, the CDR3 is TGTGCCAGCAGCTTGCCTCCGGGACTAGCGGGAGGCCTGACCTACAATGAGCAGTTCTTC. Its protein is CASSLPPGLAGGLTYNEQFF. The genes are TRBV5-4 and TRBJ2-1; the match to TRBD2 covers 15 bases. This CDR3 is 20 amino acids long. With 1 base clipped from V and 2 bases from J, the junction kept 10 bases outside the gene matches. The germline gives CDR1 SGHNT, CDR2 YYREEE (reference sequence).

V and J are TRBV20-1 and TRBJ2-7; tentatively, D is TRBD2 (6 bases). The CDR3 is made up of 11 amino acids. V was clipped by 3 bases and J by 6 bases, with 9 bases between them. Germline V gene data show CDR1 as DFQATT and CDR2 as SNEGSKA (reference sequence). In DNA form, the CDR3 reads TGCAGTGCTAGCGAGGGAGGCGAGCAGTACTTC. This codes for CSASEGGEQYF.

The chain carries TRBV15 and TRBJ1-4; the match to TRBD1 covers 7 bases. The J segment lost 7 bases and the V segment lost 0 bases, leaving 8 bases of the junction unmatched. CDR1 and CDR2 from the germline V gene are LNHNV and YYDKDF (reference sequence). The CDR3 contains 16 residues. The DNA for the CDR3 is TGTGCCACCAGCAGAGAACTCCGGGACAGCGGTGAAAAACTGTTTTTT. Translating gives CATSRELRDSGEKLFF.

J is TRBJ1-2 and V is TRBV20-1, with unresolved D. V lost 7 bases to trimming and J lost 8 bases, with 14 bases between them. This CDR3 is built from 11 residues. Germline V CDR1 and CDR2: DFQATT, SNEGSKA (reference sequence). CDR3 DNA sequence: TGCAGTGAAGGGAGCAGCCGCGGCTACACCTTC. This sequence encodes CSEGSSRGYTF.

V and J are TRBV2 and TRBJ2-7; 11 positions match TRBD1. V gave up 6 bases and J gave up 5 bases; unmatched junction bases: 6. There are 14 residues in the CDR3. Germline assignment: CDR1 SNHLY and CDR2 FYNNEI. The CDR3 reads CASSPGQGANEQYF. The CDR3 coding sequence is TGTGCCAGCAGCCCCGGACAGGGGGCTAACGAGCAGTACTTC.

This clone was observed a few times. The chain combines TRBV4-3 with TRBJ2-7; D gene ambiguous. The CDR3 loop spans 15 amino acids. Trimming pared 2 bases from V and 6 bases from J, leaving 17 bases between. From germline, CDR1 is LGHNA and CDR2 YSLEER. The CDR3 region has the DNA TGCGCCAGCAGCCAAAAGCTACCACACTACGGCGAGCAGTACTTC. It specifies CASSQKLPHYGEQYF.

The V gene is TRBV4-3, the J gene TRBJ1-2, with D unresolved. The CDR3 has 13 amino acids. Between the trimmed V and J ends, which lost 0 bases and 8 bases, there was a span of 10 bases. Germline lookup yields CDR1 LGHNA and CDR2 YSLEER. The chain's CDR3 is CASSQDVGEGYTF. The CDR3 DNA follows: TGCGCCAGCAGCCAAGATGTGGGCGAGGGCTACACCTTC.